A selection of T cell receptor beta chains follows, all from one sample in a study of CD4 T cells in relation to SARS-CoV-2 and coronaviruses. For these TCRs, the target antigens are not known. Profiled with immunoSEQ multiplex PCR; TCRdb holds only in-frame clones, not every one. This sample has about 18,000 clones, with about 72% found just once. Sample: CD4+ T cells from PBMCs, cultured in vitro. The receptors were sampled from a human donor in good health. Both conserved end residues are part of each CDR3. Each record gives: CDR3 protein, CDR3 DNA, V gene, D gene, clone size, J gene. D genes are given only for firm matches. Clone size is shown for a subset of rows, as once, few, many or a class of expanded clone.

CDR3: CASSLGRGQGGETQYF
DNA: TGTGCCAGCAGCTTAGGCCGCGGACAGGGCGGAGAGACCCAGTACTTC
V: TRBV11-3
D: TRBD1
size: NA
J: TRBJ2-5

CDR3: CASKNPRWGENIQYF
DNA: TGTGCCAGCAAAAACCCAAGATGGGGTGAAAACATTCAGTACTTC
V: TRBV28
D: NA
size: NA
J: TRBJ2-4

CDR3: CATSSATDTQYF
DNA: TGTGCCACCAGCTCCGCCACAGATACGCAGTATTTT
V: TRBV24-1
D: NA
size: NA
J: TRBJ2-3

CDR3: CASSYGTGGLEQYF
DNA: TGTGCCAGCAGCTACGGGACAGGGGGCCTCGAGCAGTACTTC
V: TRBV5-4
D: TRBD1
size: few
J: TRBJ2-7

CDR3: CASSLDFGTGVHNEQFF
DNA: TGTGCCAGCAGCTTAGACTTCGGGACTGGGGTCCACAATGAGCAGTTCTTC
V: TRBV11-2
D: NA
size: NA
J: TRBJ2-1

CDR3: CASSPGQGRGLSNQPQHF
DNA: TGTGCCAGCAGCCCGGGACAGGGGAGGGGGTTAAGCAATCAGCCCCAGCATTTT
V: TRBV2
D: TRBD1
size: NA
J: TRBJ1-5

CDR3: CASSRQVYNEQFF
DNA: TGTGCCAGCAGTCGACAGGTCTACAATGAGCAGTTCTTC
V: TRBV7-9
D: NA
size: NA
J: TRBJ2-1

CDR3: CASGRYILRLAGGLSTDTQYF
DNA: TGTGCTAGTGGTCGATATATTTTAAGACTAGCGGGAGGGCTCAGCACAGATACGCAGTATTTT
V: TRBV12-5
D: TRBD2
size: NA
J: TRBJ2-3

CDR3: CAITGGANTGELFF
DNA: TGTGCCATCACGGGAGGGGCGAACACCGGGGAGCTGTTTTTT
V: TRBV10-3
D: TRBD2
size: NA
J: TRBJ2-2

CDR3: CASSLLQGVEQFF
DNA: TGTGCCAGCAGTTTGTTACAGGGGGTTGAGCAGTTCTTC
V: TRBV12-3/TRBV12-4
D: TRBD1
size: once
J: TRBJ2-1

CDR3: CASSLASGTNSYNEQFF
DNA: TGCGCCAGCAGCTTGGCTAGCGGGACAAATTCCTACAATGAGCAGTTCTTC
V: TRBV5-1
D: TRBD2
size: NA
J: TRBJ2-1

CDR3: CASSLRQLGIDEQYF
DNA: TGCGCCAGCAGCCTGAGACAGTTGGGAATCGACGAGCAGTACTTC
V: TRBV5-1
D: NA
size: NA
J: TRBJ2-7

CDR3: CASSPGLNYGYTF
DNA: TGTGCCAGCAGCCCCGGTTTGAACTATGGCTACACCTTC
V: TRBV28
D: NA
size: NA
J: TRBJ1-2

CDR3: CASSTRLARGYNEQFF
DNA: TGTGCCAGTAGTACTCGACTAGCGAGGGGGTACAATGAGCAGTTCTTC
V: TRBV19
D: TRBD2
size: NA
J: TRBJ2-1

CDR3: CASSLHPGLAGGSTGELFF
DNA: TGTGCCAGCAGCCTTCACCCCGGACTAGCGGGAGGTAGCACCGGGGAGCTGTTTTTT
V: TRBV9
D: TRBD2
size: NA
J: TRBJ2-2

CDR3: CSVLGQGASGANVLTF
DNA: TGCAGCGTTCTAGGACAGGGGGCTTCTGGGGCCAACGTCCTGACTTTC
V: TRBV29-1
D: TRBD1
size: NA
J: TRBJ2-6

CDR3: CASSDSGFGNTEAFF
DNA: TGTGCCAGCAGTGATTCGGGGTTCGGGAACACTGAAGCTTTCTTT
V: TRBV6-1
D: NA
size: NA
J: TRBJ1-1

CDR3: CASSEAGGSYNEQFF
DNA: TGTGCCAGCAGTGAAGCAGGGGGCTCCTACAATGAGCAGTTCTTC
V: TRBV6-1
D: NA
size: NA
J: TRBJ2-1

CDR3: CASSLGLETDTQYF
DNA: TGTGCCAGCAGCTTAGGGTTGGAGACAGATACGCAGTATTTT
V: TRBV7-2
D: NA
size: NA
J: TRBJ2-3

CDR3: CASSPLVAENTEAFF
DNA: TGTGCCAGCTCACCCCTAGTTGCGGAGAACACTGAAGCTTTCTTT
V: TRBV18
D: NA
size: NA
J: TRBJ1-1

CDR3: CASSEGQGITYEQYF
DNA: TGTGCCAGCAGTGAGGGACAGGGGATTACCTACGAGCAGTACTTC
V: TRBV2
D: TRBD1
size: NA
J: TRBJ2-7

CDR3: CASSPYPAGVSVEQYF
DNA: TGTGCCAGCTCACCATATCCGGCGGGAGTAAGTGTCGAGCAGTACTTC
V: TRBV18
D: TRBD2
size: NA
J: TRBJ2-7

CDR3: CASKGLAGIADTQYF
DNA: TGTGCCAGCAAAGGACTAGCGGGGATCGCAGATACGCAGTATTTT
V: TRBV2
D: TRBD2
size: NA
J: TRBJ2-3

CDR3: CASSQPGLARNEQFF
DNA: TGTGCCAGCAGCCAACCAGGACTGGCGAGGAATGAGCAGTTCTTC
V: TRBV3-1/TRBV3-2
D: NA
size: NA
J: TRBJ2-1

CDR3: CASSFRGTDTQYF
DNA: TGCGCCAGCAGCTTCCGAGGCACAGATACGCAGTATTTT
V: TRBV5-1
D: NA
size: NA
J: TRBJ2-3

CDR3: CASSRAAPYEQYF
DNA: TGTGCCAGCAGCCGGGCCGCCCCCTACGAGCAGTACTTC
V: TRBV5-4
D: NA
size: few
J: TRBJ2-7

CDR3: CASRAIGVVRTEAFF
DNA: TGTGCCAGCAGAGCTATCGGAGTTGTTAGGACTGAAGCTTTCTTT
V: TRBV6-5
D: NA
size: NA
J: TRBJ1-1

CDR3: CASSLVASGINEQFF
DNA: TGCGCCAGCAGCCTCGTGGCTAGCGGGATCAATGAGCAGTTCTTC
V: TRBV5-1
D: TRBD2
size: NA
J: TRBJ2-1

CDR3: CASSGQLRERFNEQFF
DNA: TGTGCCAGCAGTGGCCAGTTGCGGGAGCGGTTCAATGAGCAGTTCTTC
V: TRBV6-1
D: TRBD2
size: once
J: TRBJ2-1

CDR3: CASSPILTNYGYTF
DNA: TGTGCCAGCTCACCGATTTTGACCAACTATGGCTACACCTTC
V: TRBV18
D: NA
size: NA
J: TRBJ1-2

CDR3: CASSKTGGSSGYTF
DNA: TGTGCCAGCAGCAAAACTGGTGGTTCCTCGGGCTACACCTTC
V: TRBV21-1
D: NA
size: NA
J: TRBJ1-2

CDR3: CASSRRGPDTEAFF
DNA: TGTGCCAGCAGCCGGAGGGGGCCTGACACTGAAGCTTTCTTT
V: TRBV7-8
D: TRBD1
size: once
J: TRBJ1-1

CDR3: CASSLVGGTTDTQYF
DNA: TGCGCCAGCAGCTTGGTTGGCGGGACCACAGATACGCAGTATTTT
V: TRBV5-1
D: NA
size: NA
J: TRBJ2-3

CDR3: CASSPRGDEQYF
DNA: TGTGCCAGCAGCCCTAGGGGGGACGAGCAGTACTTC
V: TRBV2
D: NA
size: NA
J: TRBJ2-7

CDR3: CASSQDWGQGSYEQYF
DNA: TGCGCCAGCAGCCAAGATTGGGGACAGGGAAGCTACGAGCAGTACTTC
V: TRBV4-1
D: TRBD1
size: NA
J: TRBJ2-7

CDR3: CASSPPGTGGNSPLHF
DNA: TGCGCCAGCAGCCCGCCAGGGACAGGGGGCAATTCACCCCTCCACTTT
V: TRBV5-1
D: TRBD1
size: NA
J: TRBJ1-6

CDR3: CASSPTGVGTEAFF
DNA: TGCGCCAGCAGTCCTACAGGGGTTGGGACTGAAGCTTTCTTT
V: TRBV10-2
D: TRBD1
size: NA
J: TRBJ1-1

CDR3: CASSLVGIEQFF
DNA: TGTGCCAGCAGCTTAGTCGGGATTGAGCAGTTCTTC
V: TRBV7-8
D: NA
size: NA
J: TRBJ2-1

CDR3: CASSPPRALVSEEQYF
DNA: TGTGCCAGCTCACCACCCAGGGCCCTCGTGAGCGAGGAGCAGTACTTC
V: TRBV18
D: NA
size: NA
J: TRBJ2-7

CDR3: CASSTILAGGPHEQFF
DNA: TGTGCCAGCAGCACGATACTAGCGGGAGGGCCGCATGAGCAGTTCTTC
V: TRBV13
D: TRBD2
size: NA
J: TRBJ2-1

CDR3: CATSDQGGYTF
DNA: TGTGCCACCAGTGACCAAGGGGGCTACACCTTC
V: TRBV24-1
D: NA
size: NA
J: TRBJ1-2

CDR3: CASSSQTEYNQPQHF
DNA: TGTGCCAGCAGTTCGCAGACAGAGTACAATCAGCCCCAGCATTTT
V: TRBV27
D: NA
size: NA
J: TRBJ1-5

CDR3: CASSEYRSSGNTIYF
DNA: TGTGCCAGCAGTGAATATAGGAGTTCTGGAAACACCATATATTTT
V: TRBV6-1
D: NA
size: NA
J: TRBJ1-3

CDR3: CASNSASGSDGQFF
DNA: TGTGCCAGTAATTCGGCTAGCGGGAGTGATGGGCAGTTCTTC
V: TRBV19
D: TRBD2
size: few
J: TRBJ2-1

CDR3: CASSSRDIYGYTF
DNA: TGCGCCAGCAGCTCCCGGGACATCTATGGCTACACCTTC
V: TRBV5-1
D: NA
size: NA
J: TRBJ1-2

CDR3: CASSVNEKLFF
DNA: TGTGCCAGCAGTGTTAATGAAAAACTGTTTTTT
V: TRBV28
D: NA
size: NA
J: TRBJ1-4

CDR3: CASGLVSWVAGTEAFF
DNA: TGTGCTAGTGGTTTGGTATCCTGGGTCGCGGGGACTGAAGCTTTCTTT
V: TRBV12-5
D: NA
size: NA
J: TRBJ1-1

CDR3: CASSQDRPGSSYNEQFF
DNA: TGCGCCAGCAGCCAAGATCGGCCGGGGAGCTCCTACAATGAGCAGTTCTTC
V: TRBV4-1
D: NA
size: once
J: TRBJ2-1

CDR3: CASSRDRDEQFF
DNA: TGTGCCAGCAGCAGGGACAGGGATGAGCAGTTCTTC
V: TRBV7-3
D: TRBD1
size: NA
J: TRBJ2-1